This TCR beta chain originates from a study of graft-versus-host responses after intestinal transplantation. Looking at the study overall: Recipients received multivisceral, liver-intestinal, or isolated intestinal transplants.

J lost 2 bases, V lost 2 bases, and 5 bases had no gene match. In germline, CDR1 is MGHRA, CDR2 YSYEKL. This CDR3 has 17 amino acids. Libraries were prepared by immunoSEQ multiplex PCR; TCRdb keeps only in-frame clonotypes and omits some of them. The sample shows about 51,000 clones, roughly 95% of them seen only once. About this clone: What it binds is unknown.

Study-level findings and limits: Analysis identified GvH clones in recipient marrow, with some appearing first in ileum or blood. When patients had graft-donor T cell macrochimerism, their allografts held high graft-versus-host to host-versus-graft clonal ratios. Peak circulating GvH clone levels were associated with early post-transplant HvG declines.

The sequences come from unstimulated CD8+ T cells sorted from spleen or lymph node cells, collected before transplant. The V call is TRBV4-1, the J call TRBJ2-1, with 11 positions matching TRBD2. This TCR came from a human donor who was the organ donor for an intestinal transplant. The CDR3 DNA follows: TGCGCCAGCAGCCAAAAACTAGCGGGGGTGACCTACAATGAGCAGTTCTTC. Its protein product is CASSQKLAGVTYNEQFF.